This is a list of T cell receptor beta chains from one sample in a study of Graves' ophthalmopathy and Graves' hyperthyroidism. TCRdb itself ran the multiplex PCR reads through MiXCR, one entry per CDR3 protein. Found here are around 1,200,000 distinct CDR3 sequences, about two fifths of them singletons; the top ten hold around 10%. Sequencing was carried out using peripheral blood or thyroid tissue (not recorded which). The receptor set was obtained from an adult man with Graves' hyperthyroidism. Each CDR3 is given with its conserved first and last residue. The D gene is left open where the match is weak. Clone size appears in some rows only: once, few, many, or a class for an expanded clone.

D	size	V	J	CDR3	DNA
NA	NA	TRBV28	TRBJ2-7	CASSLSSHYEQYF	TGTGCCAGCAGTTTATCCTCTCACTACGAGCAGTACTTC
NA	many	TRBV9	TRBJ1-3	CASSRDGGNTIYF	TGTGCCAGCAGCCGGGACGGTGGAAACACCATATATTTT
NA	many	TRBV14	TRBJ1-6	CASSQAAGVRSYSPLHF	TGTGCCAGCAGCCAAGCCGCAGGGGTCCGGAGCTATTCACCCCTCCACTTT
NA	once	TRBV9	TRBJ2-7	CASSMGLSYEQYF	TGTGCCAGCAGCATGGGACTTTCCTACGAGCAGTACTTC
NA	NA	TRBV20-1	TRBJ1-6	CSAEPGRTYNSPLHF	TGCAGTGCCGAGCCGGGGAGGACCTATAATTCACCCCTCCACTTT
NA	NA	TRBV25-1	TRBJ2-1	CASSLGPSEYNEQFF	TGTGCCAGCAGTCTGGGGCCTAGCGAATACAATGAGCAGTTCTTC
TRBD1	few	TRBV19	TRBJ2-7	CASSIAPPGDRPYEQYF	TGTGCCAGTAGTATTGCCCCCCCCGGGGACAGACCCTACGAGCAGTACTTC
NA	NA	TRBV7-9	TRBJ1-2	CASSLTFGYTF	TGTGCCAGCAGCTTAACATTCGGCTACACCTTC
NA	many	TRBV7-9	TRBJ1-2	CASSPAQENNYGYTF	TGTGCCAGCAGCCCAGCTCAGGAAAATAACTATGGCTACACCTTC
NA	many	TRBV7-6	TRBJ1-4	CASSRGDRGKLFF	TGTGCCAGCAGCCGCGGGGACCGAGGAAAACTGTTTTTT
NA	NA	TRBV19	TRBJ1-6	CASSIGALLANSPLHF	TGTGCCAGTAGTATTGGGGCCCTCCTGGCGAATTCACCCCTCCACTTT
TRBD1	many	TRBV5-8	TRBJ1-5	CASSLSRDRLDQPQHF	TGTGCCAGCAGCTTGTCCCGGGACAGGCTGGATCAGCCCCAGCATTTT
NA	many	TRBV15	TRBJ2-5	CATSRDPGLYETQYF	TGTGCCACCAGCAGAGATCCGGGGCTCTATGAGACCCAGTACTTC
NA	NA	TRBV24-1	TRBJ2-5	CATSTSPQETQYF	TGTGCCACCAGCACTAGCCCGCAAGAGACCCAGTACTTC
NA	many	TRBV4-3	TRBJ1-2	CASSQERAGLPYGYTF	TGCGCCAGCAGCCAAGAGCGTGCAGGCCTACCCTATGGCTACACCTTC